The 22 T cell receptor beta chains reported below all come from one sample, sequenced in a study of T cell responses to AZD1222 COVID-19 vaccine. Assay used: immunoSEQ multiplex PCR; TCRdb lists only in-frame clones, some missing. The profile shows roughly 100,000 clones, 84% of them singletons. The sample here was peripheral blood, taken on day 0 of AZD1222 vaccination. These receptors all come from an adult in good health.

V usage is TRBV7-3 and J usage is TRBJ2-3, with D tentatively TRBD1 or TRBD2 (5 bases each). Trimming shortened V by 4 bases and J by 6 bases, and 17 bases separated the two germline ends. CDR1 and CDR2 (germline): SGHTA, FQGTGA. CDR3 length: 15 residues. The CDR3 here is CASSSGDGARDTQYF. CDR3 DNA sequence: TGTGCCAGCAGCTCCGGGGACGGAGCGAGGGATACGCAGTATTTT.

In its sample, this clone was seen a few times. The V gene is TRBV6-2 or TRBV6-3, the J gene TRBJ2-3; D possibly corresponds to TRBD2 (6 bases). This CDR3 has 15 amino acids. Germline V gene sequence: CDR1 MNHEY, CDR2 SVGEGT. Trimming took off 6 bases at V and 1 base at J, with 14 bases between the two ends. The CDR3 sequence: CASSPGTLGTDTQYF. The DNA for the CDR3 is TGTGCCAGCAGCCCCGGGACTCTTGGCACAGATACGCAGTATTTT.

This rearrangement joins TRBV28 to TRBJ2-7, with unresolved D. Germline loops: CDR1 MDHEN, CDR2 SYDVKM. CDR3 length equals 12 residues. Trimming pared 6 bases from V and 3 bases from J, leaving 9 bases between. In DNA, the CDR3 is TGTGCCAGCAGCAATAAACGCTACGAGCAGTACTTC. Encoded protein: CASSNKRYEQYF.

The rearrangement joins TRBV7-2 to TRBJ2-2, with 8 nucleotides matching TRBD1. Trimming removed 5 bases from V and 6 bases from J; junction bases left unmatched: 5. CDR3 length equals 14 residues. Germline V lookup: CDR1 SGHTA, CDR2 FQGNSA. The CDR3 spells CASSPGGWSGELFF. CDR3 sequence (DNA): TGTGCCAGCAGCCCAGGGGGCTGGTCCGGGGAGCTGTTTTTT. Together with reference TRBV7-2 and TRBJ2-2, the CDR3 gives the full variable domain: GAGVSQSPSNKVTEKGKDVELRCDPISGHTALYWYRQSLGQGLEFLIYFQGNSAPDKSGLPSDRFSAERTGGSVSTLTIQRTQQEDSAVYLCASSPGGWSGELFFGEGSRLTVL.

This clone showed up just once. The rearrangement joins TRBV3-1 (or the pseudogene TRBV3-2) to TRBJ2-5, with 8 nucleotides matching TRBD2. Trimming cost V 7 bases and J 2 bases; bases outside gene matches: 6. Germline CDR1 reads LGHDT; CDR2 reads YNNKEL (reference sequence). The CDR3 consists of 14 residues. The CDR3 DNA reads TGTGCCAGCAACCCCCGGGGGGGTCAAGAGACCCAGTACTTC. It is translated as CASNPRGGQETQYF.

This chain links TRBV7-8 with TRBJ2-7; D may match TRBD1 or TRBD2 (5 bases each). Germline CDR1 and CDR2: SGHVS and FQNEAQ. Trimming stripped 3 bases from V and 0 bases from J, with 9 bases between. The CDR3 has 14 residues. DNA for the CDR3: TGTGCCAGCAGCTTGGGACGTGGCTCCTACGAGCAGTACGTC. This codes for CASSLGRGSYEQYV.

CDR3 protein: CASSQGVNTEAFF. CDR3 in DNA: TGTGCCAGCAGCCAAGGCGTGAACACTGAAGCTTTCTTT. The V and J genes are TRBV14 and TRBJ1-1, with unresolved D. CDR1 SGHDN and CDR2 FVKESK come from the germline V gene. CDR3 length: 13 residues. V dropped 1 base and J dropped 0 bases, with 3 bases sitting between them.

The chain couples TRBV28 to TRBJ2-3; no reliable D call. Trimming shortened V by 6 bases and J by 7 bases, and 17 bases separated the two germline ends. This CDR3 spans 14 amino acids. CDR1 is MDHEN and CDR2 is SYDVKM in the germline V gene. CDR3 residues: CASRPTSDSHTQYF. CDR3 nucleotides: TGTGCCAGCAGACCCACAAGTGACTCACATACGCAGTATTTT.

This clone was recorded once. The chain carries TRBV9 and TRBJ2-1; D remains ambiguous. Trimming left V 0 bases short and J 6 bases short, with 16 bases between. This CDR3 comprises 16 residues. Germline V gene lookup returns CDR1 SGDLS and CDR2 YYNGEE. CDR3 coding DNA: TGTGCCAGCAGCGTAGGGGTCTATGTCCCCGGCAATGAGCAGTTCTTC. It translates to CASSVGVYVPGNEQFF.

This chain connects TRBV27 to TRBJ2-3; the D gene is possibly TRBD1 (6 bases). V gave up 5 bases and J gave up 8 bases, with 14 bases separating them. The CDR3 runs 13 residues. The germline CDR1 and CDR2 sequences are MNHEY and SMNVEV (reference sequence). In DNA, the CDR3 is TGTGCCAGCAGTAGCGCAGGGGTCGGTACGCAGTATTTT. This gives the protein CASSSAGVGTQYF.

The CDR3 reads CASSLLDRESGYTF. The CDR3 nucleotides read TGTGCCAGCAGCCTACTGGACAGGGAAAGTGGCTACACCTTC. The chain has TRBV3-1 (or the pseudogene TRBV3-2) and TRBJ1-2, with TRBD1 matching over 8 bases. Germline V CDR1 and CDR2: LGHDT, YNNKEL (reference sequence). J was trimmed by 7 bases and V by 4 bases; bases with no gene match: 8. The CDR3 is 14 amino acids.

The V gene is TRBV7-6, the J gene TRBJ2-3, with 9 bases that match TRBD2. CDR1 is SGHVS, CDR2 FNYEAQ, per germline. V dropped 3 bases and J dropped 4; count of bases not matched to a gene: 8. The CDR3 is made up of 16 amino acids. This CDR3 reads CASSFTGTSPPDTQYF. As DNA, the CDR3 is TGTGCCAGCAGCTTCACCGGGACTAGCCCTCCAGATACGCAGTATTTT.

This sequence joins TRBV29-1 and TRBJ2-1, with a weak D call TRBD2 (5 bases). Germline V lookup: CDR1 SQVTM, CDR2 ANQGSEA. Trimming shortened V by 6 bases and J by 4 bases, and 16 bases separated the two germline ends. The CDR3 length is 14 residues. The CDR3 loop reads CSVGSRDFYNEQFF. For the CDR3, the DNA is TGCAGCGTCGGCTCCCGGGATTTTTACAATGAGCAGTTCTTC.

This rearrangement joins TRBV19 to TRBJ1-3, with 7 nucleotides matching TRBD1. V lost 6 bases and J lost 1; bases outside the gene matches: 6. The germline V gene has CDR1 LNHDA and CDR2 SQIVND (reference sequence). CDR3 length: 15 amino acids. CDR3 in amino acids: CASRTDRISGNTIYF. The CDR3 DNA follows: TGTGCCAGTAGGACGGACAGGATTTCTGGAAACACCATATATTTT. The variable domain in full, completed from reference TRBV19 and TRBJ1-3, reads DGGITQSPKYLFRKEGQNVTLSCEQNLNHDAMYWYRQDPGQGLRLIYYSQIVNDFQKGDIAEGYSVSREKKESFPLTVTSAQKNPTAFYLCASRTDRISGNTIYFGEGSWLTVV.

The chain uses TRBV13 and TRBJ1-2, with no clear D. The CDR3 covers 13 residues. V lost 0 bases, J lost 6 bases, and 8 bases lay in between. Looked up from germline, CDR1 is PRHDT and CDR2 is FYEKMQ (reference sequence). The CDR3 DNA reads TGTGCCAGCAGCTTAGGGGCAAACGATGGCTACACCTTC. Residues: CASSLGANDGYTF.

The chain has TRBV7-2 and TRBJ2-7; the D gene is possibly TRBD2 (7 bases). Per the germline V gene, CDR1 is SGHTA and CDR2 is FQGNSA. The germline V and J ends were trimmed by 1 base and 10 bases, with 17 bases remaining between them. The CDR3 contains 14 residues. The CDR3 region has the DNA TGTGCCAGCAGCTTAGAGTCGCCGGGGGGCGTACAGTACTTC. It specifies CASSLESPGGVQYF.

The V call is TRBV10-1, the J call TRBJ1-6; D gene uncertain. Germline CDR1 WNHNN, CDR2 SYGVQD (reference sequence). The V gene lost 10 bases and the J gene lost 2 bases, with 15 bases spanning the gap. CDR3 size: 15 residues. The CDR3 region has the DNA TGCGCCACCCCTACTGAGGTGCCCTATAATTCACCCCTCCACTTT. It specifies CATPTEVPYNSPLHF.

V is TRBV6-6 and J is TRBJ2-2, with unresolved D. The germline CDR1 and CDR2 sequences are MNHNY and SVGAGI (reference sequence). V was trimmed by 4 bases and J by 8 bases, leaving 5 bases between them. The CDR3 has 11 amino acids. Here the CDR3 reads CASSFRGELFF. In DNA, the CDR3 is TGTGCCAGCAGTTTCAGAGGGGAGCTGTTTTTT.

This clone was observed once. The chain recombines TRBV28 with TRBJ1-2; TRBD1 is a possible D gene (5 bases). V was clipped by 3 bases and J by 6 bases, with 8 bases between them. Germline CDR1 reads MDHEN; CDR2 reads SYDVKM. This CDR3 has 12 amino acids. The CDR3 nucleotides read TGTGCCAGCAGTTTCACGGGGGATGGCTACACCTTC. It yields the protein CASSFTGDGYTF.

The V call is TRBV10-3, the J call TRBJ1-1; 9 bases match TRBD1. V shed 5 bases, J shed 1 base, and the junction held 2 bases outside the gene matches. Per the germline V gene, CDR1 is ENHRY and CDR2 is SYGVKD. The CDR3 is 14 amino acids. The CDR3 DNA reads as TGTGCCATCAGTACAGGGGGCGCGAACACTGAAGCTTTCTTT. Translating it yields CAISTGGANTEAFF.

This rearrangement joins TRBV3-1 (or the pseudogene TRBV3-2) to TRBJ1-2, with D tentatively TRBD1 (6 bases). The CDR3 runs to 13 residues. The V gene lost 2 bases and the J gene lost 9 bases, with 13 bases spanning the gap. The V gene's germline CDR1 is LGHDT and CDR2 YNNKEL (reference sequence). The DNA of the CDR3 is TGTGCCAGCAGCCAAACACGGACAGAGAGCTACACCTTC. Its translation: CASSQTRTESYTF.

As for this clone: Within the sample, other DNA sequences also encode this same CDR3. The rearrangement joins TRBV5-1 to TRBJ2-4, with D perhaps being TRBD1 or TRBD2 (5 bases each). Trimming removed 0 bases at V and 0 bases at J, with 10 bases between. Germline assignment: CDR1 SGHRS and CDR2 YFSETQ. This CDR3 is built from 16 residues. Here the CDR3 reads CASSLGGDVAKNIQYF. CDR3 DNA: TGCGCCAGCAGCTTGGGAGGGGATGTAGCCAAAAACATTCAGTACTTC.